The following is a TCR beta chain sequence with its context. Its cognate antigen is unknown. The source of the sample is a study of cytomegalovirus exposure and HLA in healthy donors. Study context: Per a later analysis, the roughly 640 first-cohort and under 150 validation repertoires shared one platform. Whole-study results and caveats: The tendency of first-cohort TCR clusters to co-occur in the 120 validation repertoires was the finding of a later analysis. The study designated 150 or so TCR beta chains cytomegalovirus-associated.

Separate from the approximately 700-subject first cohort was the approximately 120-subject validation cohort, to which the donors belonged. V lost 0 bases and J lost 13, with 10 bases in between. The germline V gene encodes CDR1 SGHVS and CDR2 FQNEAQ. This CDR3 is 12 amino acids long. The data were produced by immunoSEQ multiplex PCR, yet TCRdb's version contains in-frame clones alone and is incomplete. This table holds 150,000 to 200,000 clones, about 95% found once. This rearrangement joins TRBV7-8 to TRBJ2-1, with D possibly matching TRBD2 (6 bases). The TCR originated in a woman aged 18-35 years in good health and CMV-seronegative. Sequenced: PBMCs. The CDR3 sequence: CASSLAPGEQFF. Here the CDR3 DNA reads TGTGCCAGCAGCTTAGCTCCGGGGGAACAGTTCTTC.